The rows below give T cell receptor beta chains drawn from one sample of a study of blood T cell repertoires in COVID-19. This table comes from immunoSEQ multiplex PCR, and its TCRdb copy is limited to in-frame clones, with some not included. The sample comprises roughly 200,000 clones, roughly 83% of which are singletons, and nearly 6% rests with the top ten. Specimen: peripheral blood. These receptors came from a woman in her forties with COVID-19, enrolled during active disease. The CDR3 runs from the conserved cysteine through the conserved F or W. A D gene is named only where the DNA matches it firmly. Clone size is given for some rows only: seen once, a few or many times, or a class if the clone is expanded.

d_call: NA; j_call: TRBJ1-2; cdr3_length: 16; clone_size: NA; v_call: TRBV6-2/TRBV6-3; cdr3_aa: CASSYSGQPPNYGYTF; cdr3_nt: TGTGCCAGCAGTTACTCCGGACAGCCCCCCAACTATGGCTACACCTTC
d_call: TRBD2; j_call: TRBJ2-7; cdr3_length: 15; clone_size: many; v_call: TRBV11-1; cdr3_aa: CASSSLAVNSYEQYF; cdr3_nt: TGTGCCAGCAGCTCCCTAGCGGTTAACTCCTACGAGCAGTACTTC
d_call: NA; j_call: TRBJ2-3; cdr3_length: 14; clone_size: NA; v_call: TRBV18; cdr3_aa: CASSPPLYSDTQYF; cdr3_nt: TGTGCCAGCTCACCACCCCTCTACTCAGATACGCAGTATTTT
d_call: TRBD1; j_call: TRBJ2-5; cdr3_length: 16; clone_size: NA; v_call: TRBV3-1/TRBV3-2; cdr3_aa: CASSHWGTGNKETQYF; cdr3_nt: TGTGCCAGCAGCCACTGGGGGACAGGGAATAAAGAGACCCAGTACTTC
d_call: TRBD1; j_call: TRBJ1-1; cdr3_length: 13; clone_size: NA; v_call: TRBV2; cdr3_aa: CASTFETGALAFF; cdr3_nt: TGTGCCAGCACATTTGAGACAGGGGCTTTAGCTTTCTTT
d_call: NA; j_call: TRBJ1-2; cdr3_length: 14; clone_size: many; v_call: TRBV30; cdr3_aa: CAWSAQGGFYGYTF; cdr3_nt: TGTGCCTGGAGTGCCCAGGGAGGCTTTTATGGCTACACCTTC
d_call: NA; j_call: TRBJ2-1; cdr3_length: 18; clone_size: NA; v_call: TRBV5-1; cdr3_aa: CASRPFVAEGPSLNEQFF; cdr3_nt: TGCGCCAGCAGGCCTTTCGTAGCGGAGGGCCCAAGTCTCAATGAGCAGTTCTTC
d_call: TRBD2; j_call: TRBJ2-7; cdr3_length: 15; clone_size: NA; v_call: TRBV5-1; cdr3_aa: CASSSGTSGPYEQYF; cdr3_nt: TGCGCCAGCAGTTCTGGGACTAGCGGACCCTACGAGCAGTACTTC
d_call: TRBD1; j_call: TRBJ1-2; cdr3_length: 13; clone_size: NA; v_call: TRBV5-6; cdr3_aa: CASSWTGGRGYTF; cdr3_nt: TGTGCCAGCAGCTGGACAGGGGGAAGGGGCTACACCTTC
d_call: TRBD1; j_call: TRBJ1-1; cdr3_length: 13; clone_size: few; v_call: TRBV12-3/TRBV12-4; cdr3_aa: CASSWTGGNRGFF; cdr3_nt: TGTGCCAGCAGTTGGACAGGGGGCAATCGAGGTTTCTTT
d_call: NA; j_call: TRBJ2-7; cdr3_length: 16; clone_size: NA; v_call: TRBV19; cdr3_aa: CASSAEPGLPSYEQYF; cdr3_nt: TGTGCCAGTAGTGCCGAACCGGGACTGCCCTCCTACGAGCAGTACTTC
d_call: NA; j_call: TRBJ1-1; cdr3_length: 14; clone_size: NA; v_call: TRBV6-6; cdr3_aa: CASSPRGQNTEAFF; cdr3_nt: TGTGCCAGCAGTCCCCGGGGACAGAACACTGAAGCTTTCTTT
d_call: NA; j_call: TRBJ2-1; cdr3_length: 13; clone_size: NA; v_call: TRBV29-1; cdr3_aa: CSVVVSPYNEQFF; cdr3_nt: TGCAGCGTTGTGGTTAGCCCCTACAATGAGCAGTTCTTC
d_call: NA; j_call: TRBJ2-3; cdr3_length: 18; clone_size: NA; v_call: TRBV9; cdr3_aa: CASSVVGSAHSSTDTQYF; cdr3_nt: TGTGCCAGCAGCGTAGTTGGATCAGCGCACTCTAGCACAGATACGCAGTATTTT
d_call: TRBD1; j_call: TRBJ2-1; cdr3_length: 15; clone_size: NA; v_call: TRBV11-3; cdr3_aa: CASSFGQGVLDEQFF; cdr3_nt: TGTGCCAGCAGCTTCGGACAGGGGGTCCTGGATGAGCAGTTCTTC
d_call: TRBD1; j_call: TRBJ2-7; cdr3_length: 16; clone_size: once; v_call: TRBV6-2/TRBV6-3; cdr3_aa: CASSYSGQGGSYEQYF; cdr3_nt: TGTGCCAGCAGTTACTCGGGACAGGGTGGGAGTTACGAGCAGTACTTC
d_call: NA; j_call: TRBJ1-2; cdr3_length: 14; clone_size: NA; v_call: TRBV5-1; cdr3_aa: CASSLAGGNYGYTF; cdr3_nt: TGCGCCAGCAGCTTGGCCGGGGGTAACTATGGCTACACCTTC
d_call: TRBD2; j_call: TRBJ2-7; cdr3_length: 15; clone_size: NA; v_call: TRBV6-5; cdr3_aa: CASNQGASGIYEQYF; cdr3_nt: TGTGCCAGCAATCAAGGGGCTAGCGGGATCTACGAGCAGTACTTC
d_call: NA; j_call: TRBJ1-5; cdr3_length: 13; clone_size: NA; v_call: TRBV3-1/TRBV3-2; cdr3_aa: CASSQGRIQPQHF; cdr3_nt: TGTGCCAGCAGCCAAGGGAGGATCCAGCCCCAGCATTTT
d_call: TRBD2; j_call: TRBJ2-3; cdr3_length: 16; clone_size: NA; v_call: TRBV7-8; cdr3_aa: CASSSRLAGVADTQYF; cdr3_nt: TGTGCCAGCAGCTCGCGACTAGCGGGAGTTGCAGATACGCAGTATTTT
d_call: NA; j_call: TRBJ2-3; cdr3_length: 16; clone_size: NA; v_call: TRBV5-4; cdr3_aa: CASSAGRDWQTDTQYF; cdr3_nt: TGTGCCAGCAGCGCGGGCAGGGACTGGCAAACAGATACGCAGTATTTT
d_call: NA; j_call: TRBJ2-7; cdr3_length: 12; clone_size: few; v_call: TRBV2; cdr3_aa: CASRRTGYEQYF; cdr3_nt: TGTGCCAGCAGGCGCACAGGGTACGAGCAGTACTTC
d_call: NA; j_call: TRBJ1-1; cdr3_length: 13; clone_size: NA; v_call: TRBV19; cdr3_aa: CASSFLMNTEAFF; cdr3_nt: TGTGCCAGTAGTTTCCTTATGAACACTGAAGCTTTCTTT
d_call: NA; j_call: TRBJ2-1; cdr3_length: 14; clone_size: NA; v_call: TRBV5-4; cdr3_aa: CASSHSPGMGEQFF; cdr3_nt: TGTGCCAGCAGCCACTCTCCGGGGATGGGTGAGCAGTTCTTC
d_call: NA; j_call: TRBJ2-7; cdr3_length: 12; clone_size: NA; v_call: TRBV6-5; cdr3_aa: CASSSPGYEQYF; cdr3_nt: TGTGCCAGCAGTTCTCCAGGCTACGAGCAGTACTTC
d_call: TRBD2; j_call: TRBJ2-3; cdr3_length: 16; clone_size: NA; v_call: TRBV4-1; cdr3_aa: CASSQDMAGGTDTQYF; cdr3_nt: TGCGCCAGCAGCCAGGATATGGCGGGAGGGACAGATACGCAGTATTTT
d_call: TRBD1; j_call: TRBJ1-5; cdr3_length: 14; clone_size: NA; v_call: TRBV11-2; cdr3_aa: CASSSGTVNQPQHF; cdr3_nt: TGTGCCAGCAGCTCTGGGACAGTCAATCAGCCCCAGCATTTT
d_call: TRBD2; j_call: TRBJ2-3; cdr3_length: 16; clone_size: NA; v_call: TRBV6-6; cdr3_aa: CASSLGTSGHTDTQYF; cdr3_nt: TGTGCCAGCAGTCTCGGGACTAGCGGACACACAGATACGCAGTATTTT
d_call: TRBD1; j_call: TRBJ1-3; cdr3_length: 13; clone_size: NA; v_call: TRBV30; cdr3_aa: CAWSGTGGNTIYF; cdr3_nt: TGTGCCTGGAGTGGGACAGGCGGAAACACCATATATTTT
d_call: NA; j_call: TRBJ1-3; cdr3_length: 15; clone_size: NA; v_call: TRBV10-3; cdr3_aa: CAISEDRSSGNTIYF; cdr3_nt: TGTGCCATCAGTGAGGACAGAAGCTCTGGAAACACCATATATTTT
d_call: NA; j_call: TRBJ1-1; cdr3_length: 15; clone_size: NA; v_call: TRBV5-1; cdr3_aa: CASSRGERAGTEAFF; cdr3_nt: TGCGCCAGCAGCCGCGGGGAAAGGGCGGGCACTGAAGCTTTCTTT
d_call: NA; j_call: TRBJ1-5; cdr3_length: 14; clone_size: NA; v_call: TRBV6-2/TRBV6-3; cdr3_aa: CASSPWGGNQPQHF; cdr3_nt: TGTGCCAGCAGTCCCTGGGGCGGCAATCAGCCCCAGCATTTT
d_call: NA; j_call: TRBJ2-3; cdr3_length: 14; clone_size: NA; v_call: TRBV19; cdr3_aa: CASRGGILTDTQYF; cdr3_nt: TGTGCCAGTAGAGGCGGTATTCTCACAGATACGCAGTATTTT
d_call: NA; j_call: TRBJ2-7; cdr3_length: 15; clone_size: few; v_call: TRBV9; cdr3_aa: CASSVGSRLLDEQYF; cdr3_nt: TGTGCCAGCAGCGTAGGGAGCCGGCTCCTAGACGAGCAGTACTTC
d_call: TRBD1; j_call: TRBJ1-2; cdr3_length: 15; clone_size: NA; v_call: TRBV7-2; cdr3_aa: CASSSTQGASYGYTF; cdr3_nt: TGTGCCAGCAGCTCGACACAGGGGGCTAGCTATGGCTACACCTTC
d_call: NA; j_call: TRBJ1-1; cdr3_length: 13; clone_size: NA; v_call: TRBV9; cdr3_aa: CASSVDRDTEAFF; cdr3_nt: TGTGCCAGCAGCGTAGACAGGGACACTGAAGCTTTCTTT
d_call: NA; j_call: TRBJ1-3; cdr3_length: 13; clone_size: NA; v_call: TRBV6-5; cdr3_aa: CASTPAGGRAIYF; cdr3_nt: TGTGCCAGCACCCCCGCCGGGGGGCGAGCCATATATTTT
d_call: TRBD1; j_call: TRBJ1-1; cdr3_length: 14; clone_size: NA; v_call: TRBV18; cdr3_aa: CASSRGQPNTEAFF; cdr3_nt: TGTGCCAGCTCACGGGGACAGCCGAACACTGAAGCTTTCTTT
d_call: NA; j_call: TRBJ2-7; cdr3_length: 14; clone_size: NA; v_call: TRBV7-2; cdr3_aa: CASSLVPGTYEQYF; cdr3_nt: TGTGCCAGCAGCTTAGTCCCGGGAACCTACGAGCAGTACTTC
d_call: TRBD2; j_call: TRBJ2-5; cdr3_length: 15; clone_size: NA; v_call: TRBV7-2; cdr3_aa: CASRGLGGGQETQYF; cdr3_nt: TGTGCCAGCAGGGGACTTGGGGGGGGACAAGAGACCCAGTACTTC
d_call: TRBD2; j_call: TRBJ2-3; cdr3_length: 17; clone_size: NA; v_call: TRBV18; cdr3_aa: CASSTSGLQISTDTQYF; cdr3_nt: TGTGCCAGCTCGACTAGCGGCCTCCAGATTAGCACAGATACGCAGTATTTT
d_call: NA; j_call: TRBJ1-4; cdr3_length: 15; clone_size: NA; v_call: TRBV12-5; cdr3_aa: CASGSVRDPEEKLFF; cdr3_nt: TGTGCTAGTGGTTCTGTCCGGGATCCCGAGGAAAAACTGTTTTTT
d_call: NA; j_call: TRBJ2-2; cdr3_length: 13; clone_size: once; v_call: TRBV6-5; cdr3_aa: CASNLQGAGELFF; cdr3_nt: TGTGCCAGCAATCTCCAAGGGGCCGGGGAGCTGTTTTTT
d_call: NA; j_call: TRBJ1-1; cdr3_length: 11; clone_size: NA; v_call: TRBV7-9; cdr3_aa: CASSNGGVAFF; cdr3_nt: TGTGCCAGCAGCAATGGAGGGGTAGCTTTCTTT
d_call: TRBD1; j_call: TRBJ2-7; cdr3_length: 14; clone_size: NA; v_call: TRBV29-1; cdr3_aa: CSVAATGTGYEQYF; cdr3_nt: TGCAGCGTAGCTGCGACAGGGACAGGCTACGAGCAGTACTTC
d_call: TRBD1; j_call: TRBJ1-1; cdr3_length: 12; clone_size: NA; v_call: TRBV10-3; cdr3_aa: CAIRGQGTEAFF; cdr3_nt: TGTGCCATCAGGGGACAGGGCACTGAAGCTTTCTTT
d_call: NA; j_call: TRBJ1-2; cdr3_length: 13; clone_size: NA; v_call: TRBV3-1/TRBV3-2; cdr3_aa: CASSQGDTGGYTF; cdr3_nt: TGTGCCAGCAGCCAAGGGGACACGGGTGGCTACACCTTC
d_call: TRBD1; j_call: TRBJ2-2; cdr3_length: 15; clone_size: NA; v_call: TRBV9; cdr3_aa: CASKVEGGSTGELFF; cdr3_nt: TGTGCCAGCAAGGTCGAAGGGGGCAGCACCGGGGAGCTGTTTTTT
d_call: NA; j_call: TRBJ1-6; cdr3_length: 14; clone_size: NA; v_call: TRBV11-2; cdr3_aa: CASSPSSYNSPLHF; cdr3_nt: TGTGCCAGCAGCCCTAGCTCCTATAATTCACCCCTCCACTTT
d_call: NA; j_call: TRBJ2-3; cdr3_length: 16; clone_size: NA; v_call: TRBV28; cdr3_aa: CASSLFTAGSTDTQYF; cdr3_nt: TGTGCCAGCAGCCTATTTACGGCGGGGAGCACAGATACGCAGTATTTT
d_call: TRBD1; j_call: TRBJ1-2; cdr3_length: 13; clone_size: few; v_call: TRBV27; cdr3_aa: CASSQQGDYGYTF; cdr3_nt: TGTGCCAGCAGTCAGCAGGGGGACTATGGCTACACCTTC
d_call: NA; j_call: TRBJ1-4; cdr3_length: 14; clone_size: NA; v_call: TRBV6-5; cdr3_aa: CASTLNPFREKLFF; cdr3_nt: TGTGCCAGCACCCTAAACCCATTTCGCGAAAAACTGTTTTTT
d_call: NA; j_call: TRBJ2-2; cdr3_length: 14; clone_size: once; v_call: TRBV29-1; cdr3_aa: CSAEGLSNTGELFF; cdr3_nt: TGCAGCGCAGAGGGACTTTCGAACACCGGGGAGCTGTTTTTT
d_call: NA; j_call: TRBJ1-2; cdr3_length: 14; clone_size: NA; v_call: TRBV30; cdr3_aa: CAWSVGGGDYGYTF; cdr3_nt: TGTGCCTGGAGTGTAGGGGGGGGCGACTATGGCTACACCTTC
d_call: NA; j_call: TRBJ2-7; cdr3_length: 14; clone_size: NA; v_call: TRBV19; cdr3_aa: CASSTTGSPLEQYF; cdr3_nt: TGTGCCAGTAGTACAACAGGATCCCCCTTGGAGCAGTACTTC